This T cell receptor (beta chain) was profiled in a study of shared clonotypes between healthy human individuals. The V gene's germline CDR1 is SQVTM and CDR2 ANQGSEA. The CDR3 is made up of 13 amino acids. Germline trimming cut 7 bases from V and 4 bases from J; bases unmatched to any gene: 7. TCRdb keeps only in-frame clones here, not all; method: immunoSEQ multiplex PCR. In the table there are about 990,000 clones, 70% to 80% of which are singletons. The gene calls are TRBV29-1 and TRBJ1-1, with 9 bases fitting TRBD1. The TCR was taken from a man younger than 35 in good health. Some clones in this sample may be carry-over from other donors' samples. Sequenced material: memory CD4+ T cells from PBMCs. Regarding subset: CD45RA-negative fraction. The DNA of the CDR3 is TGCAGCGGGGGGGACAGGGCTACCACTGAAGCTTTCTTT. It specifies CSGGDRATTEAFF. Combining the CDR3 with reference TRBV29-1 and TRBJ1-1 gives the whole variable domain SAVISQKPSRDICQRGTSLTIQCQVDSQVTMMFWYRQQPGQSLTLIATANQGSEATYESGFVIDKFPISRPNLTFSTLTVSNMSPEDSSIYLCSGGDRATTEAFFGQGTRLTVV.